These T cell receptor beta chains were read from a single sample in a study of human T cells and chemical hapten exposure. TCRdb re-analysed the RACE reads in MiXCR, keeping a single row per CDR3 protein. The table shows a few hundred thousand distinct CDR3 sequences, with over 5% occurring only once. Sample: whole blood, taken in connection with sensitization to the hapten diphenylcyclopropenone (DPC). These receptors came from a woman aged 18-35 years with alopecia areata. Some clones in this sample may be carry-over from other donors' samples. The CDR3 runs from the conserved cysteine through the conserved F or W. A D gene is named only where the DNA matches it firmly. Rows may omit the clone size; those that give it use once, few, many or a size class.

j_call,clone_size,d_call,v_call,cdr3_nt,cdr3_aa
TRBJ2-3,few,-,TRBV7-2,TGTGCCAGCAGCTTAGGGGGCGTCACAGATACGCAGTATTTT,CASSLGGVTDTQYF
TRBJ1-2,many,-,TRBV4-3,TGCGCCAGCAGCCAAGATACCGGGGCTAACTATGGCTACACCTTC,CASSQDTGANYGYTF
TRBJ2-1,few,-,TRBV7-9,TGTGCCAGCAGCTTTGGCGGTAGCGAGGACAATGAGCAGTTCTTC,CASSFGGSEDNEQFF
TRBJ2-5,many,TRBD1,TRBV29-1,TGCAGCGTTGAAGGGACAGGGGGCGGAGAGACCCAGTACTTC,CSVEGTGGGETQYF
TRBJ1-6,many,TRBD1,TRBV6-6,TGTGCCAGCACCCCCCGACAGGGGGATTCACCCCTCCACTTT,CASTPRQGDSPLHF
TRBJ2-1,many,TRBD2,TRBV12-3/TRBV12-4,TGTGCCAGCATCACTAGCGGTTACAATGAGCAGTTCTTC,CASITSGYNEQFF
TRBJ1-6,-,-,TRBV3-1,TGTGCCAGCAGCCAAGATGCCCTATTACCCCTCCACTTT,CASSQDALLPLHF
TRBJ1-5,many,-,TRBV10-3,TGTGCCATCAGTGGAGATGGGGGTCAGCCCCAGCATTTT,CAISGDGGQPQHF
TRBJ2-3,few,TRBD2,TRBV12-5,TGTGCTAGTGGTTTGTACGGGGGGGCGAATACGCAGTATTTT,CASGLYGGANTQYF
TRBJ1-1,-,TRBD1,TRBV5-1,TGCGCCAGCCGATTTTGGGGGACAGACACTGAAGCTTTCTTT,CASRFWGTDTEAFF
TRBJ1-6,-,-,TRBV24-1,TGTGCCACCAGTGACAGGAATTCACCCCTCCACTTT,CATSDRNSPLHF
TRBJ2-7,many,TRBD1,TRBV29-1,TGCAGCGTCGTTCCGGGACAGGAAGGGGACGAGCAGTACTTC,CSVVPGQEGDEQYF
TRBJ1-6,many,-,TRBV20-1,TGCTCTGCGAGGGGGTCCTATAATTCACCCCTCCACTTT,CSARGSYNSPLHF
TRBJ2-3,-,-,TRBV20-1,TGCAGTGCTAGGACCCTGCTTAGCGGATACACAGATACGCAGTATTTT,CSARTLLSGYTDTQYF
TRBJ2-1,few,TRBD1,TRBV7-9,TGTGCCAGCAGCAGACAGGGTCCTCGGCAGTTCTTC,CASSRQGPRQFF
TRBJ2-1,few,-,TRBV28,TGTGCCAGTCAAAGGGTGAAGAACTCCTACAATGAGCAGTTCTTC,CASQRVKNSYNEQFF
TRBJ1-4,many,TRBD1,TRBV6-2/TRBV6-3,TGTGCCAGCGGGCTCGTCGGGACAGGCCTGAAGCAAAAACTGTTTTTT,CASGLVGTGLKQKLFF
TRBJ1-2,many,TRBD1,TRBV3-1,TGTGCCAGCAGCCAATCTCCGGGACAGCTCTATGGCTACACCTTC,CASSQSPGQLYGYTF
TRBJ2-3,-,TRBD2,TRBV7-2,TGTGCCAGCACACGGACTAGCGGGGGAAACACAGATACGCAGTATTTT,CASTRTSGGNTDTQYF
TRBJ1-2,many,-,TRBV20-1,TGCAGTGCTAGTTTGGGGGGCCGAGGCTATGGCTACACCTTC,CSASLGGRGYGYTF
TRBJ1-3,-,-,TRBV21-1,TGTGCCACCCCAGACAGATCTGGAAACACCATATATTTT,CATPDRSGNTIYF
TRBJ2-1,many,TRBD2,TRBV6-2/TRBV6-3,TGTGCCAGCAGTTACTCGTCTAGCGGGGGCATCTGGCAGTTCTTC,CASSYSSSGGIWQFF
TRBJ1-2,once,TRBD1,TRBV6-6,TGTGCCAGCAGTCACGGACAGGAGGACTATGGCTACACCTTC,CASSHGQEDYGYTF
TRBJ1-5,many,-,TRBV10-3,TGTGCCATCAGTGAGTCGTTCGCAGGGGATAGCAATCAGCCCCAGCATTTT,CAISESFAGDSNQPQHF
TRBJ2-3,-,-,TRBV6-6,TGTGCCAGCAGTTACCGGGGTGCACAGGGAGATACGCAGTATTTT,CASSYRGAQGDTQYF
TRBJ1-1,many,-,TRBV3-1,TGTGCCAGCAGGGTGGAGAGGGGGAAAGCTTTCTTT,CASRVERGKAFF
TRBJ1-3,-,-,TRBV13,TGTGCCAGCAGCTTCTCAGGGGCCCCAGAGACTGGAAACACCATATATTTT,CASSFSGAPETGNTIYF
TRBJ2-1,many,-,TRBV5-1,TGCGCCAGCAGCCGGGACTTATCCTACAATGAGCAGTTCTTC,CASSRDLSYNEQFF
TRBJ1-1,-,TRBD1,TRBV12-5,TGTGCTAGTGGTACAGGGGGTTCGAACACTGAAGCTTTCTTT,CASGTGGSNTEAFF
TRBJ2-7,-,TRBD1,TRBV28,TGTGCCAGCCTGACAGGGGGTGAAACCTACGAGCAGTACTTC,CASLTGGETYEQYF
TRBJ2-1,many,-,TRBV27,TGTGCCAGCAGGACCTTCGTTATGGCGGAGCCTTTCTCCTACAATGAGCAGTTCTTC,CASRTFVMAEPFSYNEQFF
TRBJ1-2,-,-,TRBV19,TGTGCCAGAAAACGGGGTGACTATGGCTACACCTTC,CARKRGDYGYTF
TRBJ1-1,many,-,TRBV7-9,TGTGCCAGCAGCTTAGCCCATCCAACAGGGATCGCTGAAGCTTTCTTT,CASSLAHPTGIAEAFF
TRBJ2-3,few,-,TRBV12-3/TRBV12-4,TGTGCCAGCACAGACCGGGGCAGGCGGACAGATACGCAGTATTTT,CASTDRGRRTDTQYF
TRBJ2-2,-,TRBD1,TRBV5-1,TGCGCCAGCAGCGCGCAGGGGGTAGCCACTCCTGGGGAGCTGTTTTTT,CASSAQGVATPGELFF
TRBJ2-3,-,-,TRBV5-1,TGCGCCAGCAGCTTGGGGAGGACCACAGATACGCAGTATTTT,CASSLGRTTDTQYF
TRBJ1-1,few,-,TRBV6-5,TGTGCCAGCAGTTACACCGACAGGATCTACACTGAAGCTTTCTTT,CASSYTDRIYTEAFF
TRBJ1-6,many,-,TRBV6-5,TGTGCCAGCAGTCGCCCCCGGAACTTTAATTCACCCCTCCACTTT,CASSRPRNFNSPLHF
TRBJ2-1,many,-,TRBV6-5,TGTGCCAGCTCTTCCAGAACCTACAATGAGCAGTTCTTC,CASSSRTYNEQFF
TRBJ1-5,many,TRBD1,TRBV5-1,TGCGCCAGCAGCTTGGGCACAGGGGGTGTCGAAAATCAGCCCCAGCATTTT,CASSLGTGGVENQPQHF
TRBJ1-5,few,-,TRBV6-6,TGTGCCAGCAGTTCCCAGACAGGAAGCAATCAGCCCCAGCATTTT,CASSSQTGSNQPQHF
TRBJ2-7,many,-,TRBV7-2,TGTGCCAGCAGCGACCGGACTGGGGTCGGCTACGAGCAGTACTTC,CASSDRTGVGYEQYF
TRBJ1-6,many,TRBD1,TRBV6-5,TGTGCCAGCAGTTACCCCCGGGACAGGGGCAGTTCCTATAATTCACCCCTCCACTTT,CASSYPRDRGSSYNSPLHF